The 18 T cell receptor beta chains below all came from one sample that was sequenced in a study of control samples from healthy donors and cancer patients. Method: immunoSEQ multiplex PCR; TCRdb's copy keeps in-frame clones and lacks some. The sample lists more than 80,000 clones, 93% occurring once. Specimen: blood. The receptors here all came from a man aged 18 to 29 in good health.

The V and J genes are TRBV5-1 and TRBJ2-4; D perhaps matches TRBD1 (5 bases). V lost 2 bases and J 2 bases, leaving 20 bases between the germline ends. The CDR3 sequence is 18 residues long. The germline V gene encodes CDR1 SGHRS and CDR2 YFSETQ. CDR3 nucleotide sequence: TGCGCCAGCAGCTTCCGTAGTCGACAGTATAATCCCAAAAACATTCAGTACTTC. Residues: CASSFRSRQYNPKNIQYF. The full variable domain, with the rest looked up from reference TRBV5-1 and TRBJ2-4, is KAGVTQTPRYLIKTRGQQVTLSCSPISGHRSVSWYQQTPGQGLQFLFEYFSETQRNKGNFPGRFSGRQFSNSRSEMNVSTLELGDSALYLCASSFRSRQYNPKNIQYFGAGTRLSVL.

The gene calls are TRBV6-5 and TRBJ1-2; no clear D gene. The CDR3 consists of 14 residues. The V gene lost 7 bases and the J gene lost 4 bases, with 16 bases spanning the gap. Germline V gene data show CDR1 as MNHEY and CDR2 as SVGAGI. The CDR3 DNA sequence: TGTGCCAGCACCCTGAGCGGCAGGCCCTATGGCTACACCTTC. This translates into CASTLSGRPYGYTF.

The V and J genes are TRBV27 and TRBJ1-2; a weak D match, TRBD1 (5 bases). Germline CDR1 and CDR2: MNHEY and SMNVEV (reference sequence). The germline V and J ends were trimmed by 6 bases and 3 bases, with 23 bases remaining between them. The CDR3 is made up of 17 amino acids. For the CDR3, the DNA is TGTGCCAGCAGCTCCTTTTACCGCGGGGACGCCTACTATGGCTACACCTTC. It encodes CASSSFYRGDAYYGYTF.

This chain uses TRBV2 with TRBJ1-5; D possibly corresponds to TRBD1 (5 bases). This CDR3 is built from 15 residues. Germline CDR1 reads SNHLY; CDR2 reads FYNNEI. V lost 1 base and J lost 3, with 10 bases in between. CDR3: CASSEDGGNNQPQHF. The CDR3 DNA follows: TGTGCCAGCAGTGAAGATGGGGGAAACAATCAGCCCCAGCATTTT.

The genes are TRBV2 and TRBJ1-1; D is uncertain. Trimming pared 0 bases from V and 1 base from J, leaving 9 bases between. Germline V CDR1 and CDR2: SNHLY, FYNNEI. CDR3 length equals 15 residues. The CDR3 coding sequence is TGTGCCAGCAGTGAAGCACTCGGAGGGAACACTGAAGCTTTCTTT. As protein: CASSEALGGNTEAFF.

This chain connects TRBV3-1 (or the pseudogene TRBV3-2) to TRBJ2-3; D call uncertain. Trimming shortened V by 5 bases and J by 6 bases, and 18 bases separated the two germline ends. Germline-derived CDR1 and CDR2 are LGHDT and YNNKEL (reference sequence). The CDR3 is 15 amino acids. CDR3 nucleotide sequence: TGTGCCAGCAGCAAGGCTGGGCTCGTGTATGATACGCAGTATTTT. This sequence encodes CASSKAGLVYDTQYF.

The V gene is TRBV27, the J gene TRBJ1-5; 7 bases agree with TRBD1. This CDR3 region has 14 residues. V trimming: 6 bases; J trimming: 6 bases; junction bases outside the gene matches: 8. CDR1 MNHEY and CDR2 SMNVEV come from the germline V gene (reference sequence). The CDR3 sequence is CASSADRFSQPQHF. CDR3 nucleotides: TGTGCCAGCAGCGCGGACAGGTTCTCTCAGCCCCAGCATTTT.

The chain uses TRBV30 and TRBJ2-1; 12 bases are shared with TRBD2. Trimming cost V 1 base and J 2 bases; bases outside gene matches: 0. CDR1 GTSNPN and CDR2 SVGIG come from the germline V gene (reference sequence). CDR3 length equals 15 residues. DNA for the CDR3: TGTGCCTGGAGTGCTAGCGGGAGGGCCTACAATGAGCAGTTCTTC. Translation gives CAWSASGRAYNEQFF.

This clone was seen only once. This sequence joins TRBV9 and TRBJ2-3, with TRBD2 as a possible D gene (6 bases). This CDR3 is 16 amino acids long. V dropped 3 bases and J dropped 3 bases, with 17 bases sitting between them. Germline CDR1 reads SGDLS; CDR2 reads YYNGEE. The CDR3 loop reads CASSAEGGYGTDTQYF. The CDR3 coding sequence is TGTGCCAGCAGCGCGGAGGGTGGGTACGGTACAGATACGCAGTATTTT.

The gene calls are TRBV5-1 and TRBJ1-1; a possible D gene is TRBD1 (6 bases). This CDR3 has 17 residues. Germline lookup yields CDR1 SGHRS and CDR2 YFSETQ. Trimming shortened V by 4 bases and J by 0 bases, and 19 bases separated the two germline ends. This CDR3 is CASSLDRTLGMNTEAFF. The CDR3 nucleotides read TGCGCCAGCAGCCTCGACAGGACCCTTGGGATGAACACTGAAGCTTTCTTT.

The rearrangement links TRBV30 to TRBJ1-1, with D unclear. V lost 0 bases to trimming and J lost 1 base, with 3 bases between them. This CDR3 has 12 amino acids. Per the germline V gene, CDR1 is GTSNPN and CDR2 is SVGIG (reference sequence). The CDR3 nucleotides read TGTGCCTGGAGTGTAAAGAACACTGAAGCTTTCTTT. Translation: CAWSVKNTEAFF.

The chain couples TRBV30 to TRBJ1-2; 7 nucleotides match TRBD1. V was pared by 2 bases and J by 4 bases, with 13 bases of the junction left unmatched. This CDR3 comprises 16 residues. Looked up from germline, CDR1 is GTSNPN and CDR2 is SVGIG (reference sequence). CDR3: CAWSLGQAILPYGYTF. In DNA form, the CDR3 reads TGTGCCTGGAGTTTAGGACAGGCGATACTTCCCTATGGCTACACCTTC.

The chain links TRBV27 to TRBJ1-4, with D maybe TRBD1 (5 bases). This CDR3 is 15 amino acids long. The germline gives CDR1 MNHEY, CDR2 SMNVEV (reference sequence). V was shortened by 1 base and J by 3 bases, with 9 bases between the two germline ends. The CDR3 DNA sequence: TGTGCCAGCAGTTTATGGCAGGGTTCTAATGAAAAACTGTTTTTT. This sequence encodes CASSLWQGSNEKLFF.

The CDR3 sequence: CASRLDEQFF. The CDR3, as DNA: TGTGCCAGCAGACTCGATGAGCAGTTCTTC. The chain recombines TRBV25-1 with TRBJ2-1; D remains unclear. The CDR3 is made up of 10 amino acids. Germline lookup yields CDR1 MGHDK and CDR2 SYGVNS. Trimming pared 6 bases from V and 8 bases from J, leaving 5 bases between.

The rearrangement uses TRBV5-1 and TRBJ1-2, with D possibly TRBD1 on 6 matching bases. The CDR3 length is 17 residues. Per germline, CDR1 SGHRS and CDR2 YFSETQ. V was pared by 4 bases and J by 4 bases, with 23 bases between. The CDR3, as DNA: TGCGCCAGCAGCGACCTAGAGGGGGGTAGTGGAGGCTATGGCTACACCTTC. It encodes CASSDLEGGSGGYGYTF.

The CDR3 bases are TGTGCCTGGAGGACAGGGAAAGGACAGCCCCAGCATTTT. This translates into CAWRTGKGQPQHF. This chain links TRBV30 with TRBJ1-5; 7 bases are shared with TRBD1. The CDR3 length is 13 residues. V trimming: 3 bases; J trimming: 7 bases; junction bases outside the gene matches: 6. Germline V lookup: CDR1 GTSNPN, CDR2 SVGIG (reference sequence).

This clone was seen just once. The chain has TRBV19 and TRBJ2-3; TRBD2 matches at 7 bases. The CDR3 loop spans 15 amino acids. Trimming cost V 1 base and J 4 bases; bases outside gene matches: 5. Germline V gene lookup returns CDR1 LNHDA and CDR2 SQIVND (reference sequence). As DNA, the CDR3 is TGTGCCAGTAGTATAGGCGGGGGTATTCCAGATACGCAGTATTTT. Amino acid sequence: CASSIGGGIPDTQYF. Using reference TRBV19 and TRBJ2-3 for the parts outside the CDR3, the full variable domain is DGGITQSPKYLFRKEGQNVTLSCEQNLNHDAMYWYRQDPGQGLRLIYYSQIVNDFQKGDIAEGYSVSREKKESFPLTVTSAQKNPTAFYLCASSIGGGIPDTQYFGPGTRLTVL.

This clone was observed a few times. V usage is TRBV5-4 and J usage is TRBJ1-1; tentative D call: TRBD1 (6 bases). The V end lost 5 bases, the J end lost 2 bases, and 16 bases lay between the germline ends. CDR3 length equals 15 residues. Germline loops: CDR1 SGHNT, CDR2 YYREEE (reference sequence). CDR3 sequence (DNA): TGTGCCAGCAGGGTAACAGGGAGGTTCAACACTGAAGCTTTCTTT. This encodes CASRVTGRFNTEAFF.